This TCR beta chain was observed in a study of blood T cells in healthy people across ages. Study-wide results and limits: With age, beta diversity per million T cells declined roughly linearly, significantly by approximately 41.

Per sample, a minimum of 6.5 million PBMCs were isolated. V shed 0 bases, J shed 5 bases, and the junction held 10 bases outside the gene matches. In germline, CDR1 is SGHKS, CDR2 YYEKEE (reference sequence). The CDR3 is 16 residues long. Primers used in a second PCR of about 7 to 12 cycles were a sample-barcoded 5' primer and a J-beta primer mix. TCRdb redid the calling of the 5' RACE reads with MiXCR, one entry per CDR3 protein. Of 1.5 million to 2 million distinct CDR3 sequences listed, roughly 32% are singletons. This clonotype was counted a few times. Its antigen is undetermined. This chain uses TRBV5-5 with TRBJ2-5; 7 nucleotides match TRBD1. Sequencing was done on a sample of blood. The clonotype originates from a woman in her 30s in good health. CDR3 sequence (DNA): TGTGCCAGCAGCTTGGTTAGGGGGCCGCTCCGGGAGACCCAGTACTTC. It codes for CASSLVRGPLRETQYF.